Listed below are T cell receptor beta chains from one sample, sequenced in a study of blood T cell repertoires in COVID-19. Assay used: immunoSEQ multiplex PCR; TCRdb lists only in-frame clones, some missing. The data contain 120,000 to 150,000 clones, under 85% of them singletons. The sequencing input was PBMCs or T cells enriched from blood (not recorded which). Receptors originate from a woman aged 18-29 years who had been exposed to COVID-19. CDR3s include the opening cysteine and the closing phenylalanine or tryptophan. Clone size is stated in some rows and not others, as once, few, many or a class when expanded.

V | size | CDR3
TRBV6-5 | - | CASSYGAGKFYEQYF
TRBV9 | - | CASSVGGGWRETQYF
TRBV9 | - | CASSYFGRGRLDGYTF
TRBV18 | - | CASSPPLRRGATNEKLFF
TRBV3-1/TRBV3-2 | - | CASSTTGGNSPLHF
TRBV28 | few | CASRVRDNHGYTF
TRBV2 | - | CASSEGRLTLGTGELFF
TRBV12-3/TRBV12-4 | - | CATATSGSYEQYF
TRBV6-5 | - | CASNVMTGWDEKLFF
TRBV14 | - | CASSQKGGVYNEQFF
TRBV19 | - | CASSSPGAASGANVLTF
TRBV3-1/TRBV3-2 | - | CASSQEGRGQGEAFF
TRBV10-1 | - | CASSPDRDYGYTF
TRBV21-1 | - | CARLDRGVAKYIQYF